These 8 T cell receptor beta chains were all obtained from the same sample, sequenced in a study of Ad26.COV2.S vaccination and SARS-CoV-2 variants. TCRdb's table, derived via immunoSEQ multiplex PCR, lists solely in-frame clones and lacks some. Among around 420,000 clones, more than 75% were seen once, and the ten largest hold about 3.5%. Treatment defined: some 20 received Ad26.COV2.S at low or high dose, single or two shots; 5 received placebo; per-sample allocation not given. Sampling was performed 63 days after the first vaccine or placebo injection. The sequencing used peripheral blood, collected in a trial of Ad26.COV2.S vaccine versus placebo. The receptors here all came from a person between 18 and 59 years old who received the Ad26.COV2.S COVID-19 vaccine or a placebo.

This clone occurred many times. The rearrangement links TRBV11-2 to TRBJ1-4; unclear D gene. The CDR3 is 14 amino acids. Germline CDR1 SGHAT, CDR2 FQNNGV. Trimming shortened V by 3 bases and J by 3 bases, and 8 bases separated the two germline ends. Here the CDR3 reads CASSFISPNEKLFF. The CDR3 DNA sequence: TGTGCCAGCAGCTTCATCTCTCCTAATGAAAAACTGTTTTTT. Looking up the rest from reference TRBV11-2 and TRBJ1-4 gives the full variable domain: EAGVAQSPRYKIIEKRQSVAFWCNPISGHATLYWYQQILGQGPKLLIQFQNNGVVDDSQLPKDRFSAERLKGVDSTLKIQPAKLEDSAVYLCASSFISPNEKLFFGSGTQLSVL.

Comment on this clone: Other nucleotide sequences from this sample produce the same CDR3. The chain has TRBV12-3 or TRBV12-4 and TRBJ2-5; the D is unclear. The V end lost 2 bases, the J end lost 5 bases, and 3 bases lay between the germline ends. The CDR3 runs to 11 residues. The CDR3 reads CASSLRETQYF. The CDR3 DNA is TGTGCCAGCAGTTTAAGGGAGACCCAGTACTTC.

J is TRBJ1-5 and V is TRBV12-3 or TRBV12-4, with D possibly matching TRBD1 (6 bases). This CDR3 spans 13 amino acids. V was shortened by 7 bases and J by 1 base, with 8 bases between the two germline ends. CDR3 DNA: TGTGCCAGCAAACAGGGAAGCAATCAGCCCCAGCATTTT. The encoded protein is CASKQGSNQPQHF.

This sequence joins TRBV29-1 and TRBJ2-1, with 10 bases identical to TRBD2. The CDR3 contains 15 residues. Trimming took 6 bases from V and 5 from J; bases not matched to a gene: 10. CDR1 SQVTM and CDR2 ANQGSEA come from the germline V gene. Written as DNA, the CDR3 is TGCAGCGTCGCCGGCGGACTAGCGGTGCACAATGAGCAGTTCTTC. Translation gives CSVAGGLAVHNEQFF.

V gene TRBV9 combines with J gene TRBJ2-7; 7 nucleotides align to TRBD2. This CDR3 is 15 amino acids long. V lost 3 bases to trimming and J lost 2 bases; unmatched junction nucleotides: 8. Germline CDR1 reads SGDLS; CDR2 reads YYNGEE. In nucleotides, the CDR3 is TGTGCCAGCAGCGCTAAGCGGGACGCCACCTACGAGCAGTACTTC. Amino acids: CASSAKRDATYEQYF.

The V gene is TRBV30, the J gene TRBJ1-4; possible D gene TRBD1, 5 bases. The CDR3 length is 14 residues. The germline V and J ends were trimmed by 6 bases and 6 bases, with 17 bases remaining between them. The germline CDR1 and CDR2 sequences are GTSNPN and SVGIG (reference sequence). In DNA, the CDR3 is TGTGCCTGCCCCGGCGCCGGGGCTGATGAAAAACTGTTTTTT. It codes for CACPGAGADEKLFF.

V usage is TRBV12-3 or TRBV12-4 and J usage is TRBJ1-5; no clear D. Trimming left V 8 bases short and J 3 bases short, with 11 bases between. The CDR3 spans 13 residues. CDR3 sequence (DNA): TGTGCCAGCCGGGAGGAGAACAATCAGCCCCAGCATTTT. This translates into CASREENNQPQHF.

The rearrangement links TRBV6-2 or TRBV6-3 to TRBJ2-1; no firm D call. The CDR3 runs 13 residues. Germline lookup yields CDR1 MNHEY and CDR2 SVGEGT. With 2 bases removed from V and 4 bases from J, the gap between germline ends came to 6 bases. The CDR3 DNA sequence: TGTGCCAGCAGTTACGGGCATTACAATGAGCAGTTCTTC. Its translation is CASSYGHYNEQFF.